Listed here is a single TCR beta chain. Its specificity is not known. The data are from a study of blood T cells in healthy people across ages. Ranging in age from roughly 6 to 90, the donors were healthy Caucasian individuals from Russia. The CDR3 is 14 residues long. Germline V lookup: CDR1 SEHNR, CDR2 FQNEAQ (reference sequence). V was cut by 5 bases and J by 4 bases, with 11 bases left in between. A J-beta primer mix and a sample-barcoded 5' primer were used in a second PCR of about 7 to 12 cycles. TCRdb reprocessed the 5' RACE reads via MiXCR and lists one record per CDR3 protein. Found here are hundreds of thousands of distinct CDR3 sequences, over 45% of them singletons; the top ten hold 20% to 25%. Study results and limitations: Versus aged donors, long-lived donors had higher diversity and more naive CD4+ cells.

The sequenced sample consisted of blood. V usage is TRBV7-9 and J usage is TRBJ1-4; D possibly corresponds to TRBD1 (5 bases). The TCR originated in a young man in good health. CDR3 DNA sequence: TGTGCCAGCAGCGAGCAGGGCAATAATGAAAAACTGTTTTTT. Protein: CASSEQGNNEKLFF.